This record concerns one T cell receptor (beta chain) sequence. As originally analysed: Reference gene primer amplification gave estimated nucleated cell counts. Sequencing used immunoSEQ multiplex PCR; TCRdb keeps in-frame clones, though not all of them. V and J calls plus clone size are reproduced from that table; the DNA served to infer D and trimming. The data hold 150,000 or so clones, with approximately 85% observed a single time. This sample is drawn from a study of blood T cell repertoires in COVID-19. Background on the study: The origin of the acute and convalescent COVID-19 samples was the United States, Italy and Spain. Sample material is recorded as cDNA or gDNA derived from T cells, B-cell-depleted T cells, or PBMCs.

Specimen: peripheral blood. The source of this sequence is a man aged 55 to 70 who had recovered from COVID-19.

This CDR3 reads CASSSGTGGFLSYTF. The CDR3 coding sequence is TGCGCCAGCAGCTCCGGGACAGGGGGGTTTTTAAGCTACACCTTC. The chain links TRBV5-1 to TRBJ1-2; 11 nucleotides match TRBD1. V lost 3 bases and J lost 9; bases outside the gene matches: 10. Germline V gene lookup returns CDR1 SGHRS and CDR2 YFSETQ. The CDR3 is made up of 15 amino acids.